Listed below are T cell receptor beta chains from one sample, sequenced in a study of T cell repertoires in cytomegalovirus infection. TCRdb re-analysed the reads in MiXCR, keeping a single row per CDR3 protein. The sample has 480,000 or so distinct CDR3 sequences; about 11% are singletons. The sample taken for sequencing was PBMCs. Every receptor here comes from a human donor in good health (CMV status not recorded). Some clones in this sample may be carry-over from other donors' samples. Both conserved end residues are part of each CDR3. A D gene is named only where the DNA matches it firmly. Expanded clones are given a class, and other clones once, few, many or no size at all.

>.|TRBJ1-5|.|TRBV27
CASSLGPTGQPQHF
TGTGCCAGCAGTCTGGGACCCACAGGGCAGCCCCAGCATTTT
>many|TRBJ1-1|.|TRBV6-1
CASSTRVDTEAFF
TGTGCCAGCAGTACCAGGGTTGACACTGAAGCTTTCTTT
>.|TRBJ2-7|.|TRBV19
CASRARDITYEQYF
TGTGCCAGTAGGGCAAGGGACATTACCTACGAGCAGTACTTC
>.|TRBJ2-1|.|TRBV7-2
CASSTGGPNYNEQFF
TGTGCCAGCAGCACGGGGGGCCCTAACTACAATGAGCAGTTCTTC
>many|TRBJ1-6|.|TRBV28
CASVEGQGRSPLHF
TGTGCCAGCGTTGAGGGGCAGGGGAGATCACCCCTCCACTTT
>.|TRBJ2-5|.|TRBV5-1
CASSSRGRETQYF
TGCGCCAGCAGCTCCAGGGGAAGGGAGACCCAGTACTTC
>few|TRBJ2-5|.|TRBV7-4
CASSSDNPGTQYF
TGTGCCAGCAGCTCAGATAACCCGGGGACCCAGTACTTC
>many|TRBJ2-5|.|TRBV5-1
CASSQQDDRNKIPKEETQYF
TGCGCCAGCAGCCAACAGGATGACCGAAACAAAATTCCCAAAGAAGAGACCCAGTACTTC
>few|TRBJ1-1|.|TRBV24-1
CATSDPGQPQGEAFF
TGTGCCACCAGTGACCCCGGACAGCCCCAAGGTGAAGCTTTCTTT
>many|TRBJ1-6|TRBD1|TRBV7-8
CASRSTGGSSPLHF
TGTGCCAGCAGATCCACAGGGGGTAGTTCACCCCTCCACTTT
>.|TRBJ2-3|TRBD1|TRBV9
CASSVYRQGGADTQYF
TGTGCCAGCAGCGTCTACCGACAGGGGGGCGCGGATACGCAGTATTTT
>many|TRBJ1-4|.|TRBV7-9
CASTLGTDEKLFF
TGTGCCAGCACCCTCGGGACGGATGAAAAACTGTTTTTT
>.|TRBJ2-4|TRBD1|TRBV4-2
CASSQGGTGVTKNIQYF
TGTGCCAGCAGCCAAGGAGGCACAGGGGTAACCAAAAACATTCAGTACTTC
>.|TRBJ1-2|TRBD1|TRBV28
CASRLTNGQGVYGYTF
TGTGCCAGCAGACTCACTAACGGACAGGGGGTCTATGGCTACACCTTC
>many|TRBJ2-1|.|TRBV18
CASSPPPTGPSYNEQFF
TGTGCCAGCTCACCACCCCCGACAGGTCCCTCCTACAATGAGCAGTTCTTC
>many|TRBJ2-1|TRBD2|TRBV6-1
CASRERLAGGAEQFF
TGTGCCAGCAGGGAGAGACTAGCGGGAGGGGCCGAGCAGTTCTTC
>few|TRBJ1-3|.|TRBV20-1
CSARDGVGGTIYF
TGCAGTGCTAGAGATGGCGTAGGTGGCACCATATATTTT
>.|TRBJ2-5|.|TRBV28
CASRSVQFQETQYF
TGTGCCAGCAGGTCGGTGCAGTTCCAAGAGACCCAGTACTTC
>few|TRBJ1-2|TRBD1|TRBV18
CASSQGQGAYYGYTF
TGTGCCAGCTCACAAGGACAGGGGGCATATTATGGCTACACCTTC
>many|TRBJ2-1|TRBD2|TRBV5-4
CASSKGLAGGRVNEQFF
TGTGCCAGCAGCAAAGGACTAGCGGGGGGCCGAGTGAATGAGCAGTTCTTC
>many|TRBJ2-3|.|TRBV7-8
CASSSQDTQYF
TGTGCCAGCAGCTCCCAGGATACGCAGTATTTT
>many|TRBJ2-1|.|TRBV5-5
CASGRDLYNEQFF
TGTGCCAGCGGGCGGGACCTCTACAATGAGCAGTTCTTC
>few|TRBJ1-5|.|TRBV7-9
CASSLDTYQPQHF
TGTGCCAGCAGCTTAGACACTTATCAGCCCCAGCATTTT
>.|TRBJ2-5|.|TRBV2
CASQTGFQETQYF
TGTGCCAGCCAAACAGGGTTCCAAGAGACCCAGTACTTC
>few|TRBJ2-2|.|TRBV7-3
CASSDRDVGTGELFF
TGTGCCAGCAGCGACCGGGACGTCGGCACCGGGGAGCTGTTTTTT
>few|TRBJ2-5|TRBD2|TRBV27
CASSFRGGGETQYF
TGTGCCAGCAGTTTTCGGGGGGGCGGCGAGACCCAGTACTTC
>.|TRBJ1-4|.|TRBV5-6
CASTWREESTNEKLFF
TGTGCCAGCACCTGGCGGGAGGAGTCAACTAATGAAAAACTGTTTTTT
>many|TRBJ1-4|.|TRBV11-3
CASSLDSTGNEKLFF
TGTGCCAGCAGCTTAGATAGCACAGGCAATGAAAAACTGTTTTTT
>many|TRBJ1-1|TRBD1|TRBV6-1
CATQRDRAYEAFF
TGTGCCACCCAAAGGGACAGGGCTTATGAAGCTTTCTTT
>many|TRBJ2-7|.|TRBV7-2
CASSLNRVQGYEQYF
TGTGCCAGCAGCTTAAACAGGGTTCAGGGGTACGAGCAGTACTTC
>few|TRBJ2-7|TRBD2|TRBV11-2
CASSLEGGRGYEQYF
TGTGCCAGCAGCTTAGAGGGCGGGAGGGGATACGAGCAGTACTTC
>few|TRBJ1-4|.|TRBV2
CASMSKGLGANEKLFF
TGTGCCAGCATGTCGAAGGGCCTGGGTGCTAATGAAAAACTGTTTTTT
>many|TRBJ2-7|TRBD1|TRBV7-9
CASSDLQGDKLYEQYF
TGTGCCAGCAGCGATCTACAGGGGGATAAGCTCTACGAGCAGTACTTC
>.|TRBJ1-5|TRBD1|TRBV29-1
CSVGDRVGNQPQHF
TGCAGCGTAGGGGACAGGGTGGGCAATCAGCCCCAGCATTTT
>.|TRBJ2-2|.|TRBV6-5
CASSSDAMITGELFF
TGTGCCAGCAGTTCCGACGCGATGATCACCGGGGAGCTGTTTTTT
>few|TRBJ2-1|TRBD2|TRBV5-1
CASTIAGEGHNEQFF
TGCGCCAGCACCATAGCGGGTGAGGGACACAATGAGCAGTTCTTC
>.|TRBJ1-2|TRBD1|TRBV19
CASSKTGVQGYTF
TGTGCCAGTAGTAAAACAGGGGTTCAAGGCTACACCTTC
>.|TRBJ2-1|.|TRBV14
CASSHTTPRRTDEQFF
TGTGCCAGCAGCCATACTACCCCACGGAGGACCGATGAGCAGTTCTTC
>.|TRBJ2-5|TRBD2|TRBV15
CATSRDGRAVETQYF
TGTGCCACCAGCAGGGACGGGAGGGCCGTTGAGACCCAGTACTTC
>many|TRBJ1-5|.|TRBV11-2
CAGPPGQGSNQPQHF
TGTGCCGGCCCCCCAGGGCAGGGTAGCAATCAGCCCCAGCATTTT
>many|TRBJ2-1|.|TRBV7-9
CASSLGHNEQFF
TGTGCCAGCAGCTTAGGCCACAATGAGCAGTTCTTC
>many|TRBJ2-7|TRBD1|TRBV5-1
CASSLPGQSHYEQYF
TGCGCCAGCAGCTTACCGGGACAGAGCCACTACGAGCAGTACTTC
>many|TRBJ2-3|.|TRBV6-1
CASSEGRQGGWSTDTQYF
TGTGCCAGCAGTGAAGGAAGGCAGGGCGGATGGTCCACAGATACGCAGTATTTT
>few|TRBJ2-3|TRBD1|TRBV6-6
CASSYPGQNTDTQYF
TGTGCCAGCAGTTACCCGGGACAGAACACAGATACGCAGTATTTT
>.|TRBJ2-7|.|TRBV20-1
CSARDRRGLSSYEQYF
TGCAGTGCTAGAGATAGACGTGGCCTGAGCTCCTACGAGCAGTACTTC
>many|TRBJ2-1|TRBD1|TRBV7-3
CASSPQGADEQFF
TGTGCCAGCAGCCCCCAGGGGGCCGATGAGCAGTTCTTC
>.|TRBJ2-7|.|TRBV18
CASSPGPGAQEQYF
TGTGCCAGCTCACCAGGTCCGGGGGCCCAGGAGCAGTACTTC
>many|TRBJ2-1|TRBD2|TRBV7-2
CASSLRLAGAYYNEQFF
TGTGCCAGCAGCTTACGACTAGCGGGAGCGTATTACAATGAGCAGTTCTTC
>.|TRBJ2-3|TRBD2|TRBV4-1
CASSQELREKADTQYF
TGCGCCAGCAGCCAAGAGTTGCGGGAGAAAGCAGATACGCAGTATTTT
>.|TRBJ2-2|.|TRBV28
CASSLSLQGPNTGELFF
TGTGCCAGCAGTTTATCCCTACAGGGCCCGAACACCGGGGAGCTGTTTTTT
>many|TRBJ2-1|.|TRBV10-3
CAINSGSYNEQFF
TGTGCCATCAATAGCGGATCCTACAATGAGCAGTTCTTC
>many|TRBJ2-1|.|TRBV28
CASTTVASDNEQFF
TGTGCCAGCACAACGGTGGCTAGCGACAATGAGCAGTTCTTC
>many|TRBJ1-1|.|TRBV6-1
CASREIRVGEAFF
TGTGCCAGCAGAGAAATCAGGGTTGGTGAAGCTTTCTTT
>many|TRBJ2-7|TRBD2|TRBV28
CASSLGTSGRMEQYF
TGTGCCAGCAGTTTAGGGACTAGCGGGAGGATGGAGCAGTACTTC